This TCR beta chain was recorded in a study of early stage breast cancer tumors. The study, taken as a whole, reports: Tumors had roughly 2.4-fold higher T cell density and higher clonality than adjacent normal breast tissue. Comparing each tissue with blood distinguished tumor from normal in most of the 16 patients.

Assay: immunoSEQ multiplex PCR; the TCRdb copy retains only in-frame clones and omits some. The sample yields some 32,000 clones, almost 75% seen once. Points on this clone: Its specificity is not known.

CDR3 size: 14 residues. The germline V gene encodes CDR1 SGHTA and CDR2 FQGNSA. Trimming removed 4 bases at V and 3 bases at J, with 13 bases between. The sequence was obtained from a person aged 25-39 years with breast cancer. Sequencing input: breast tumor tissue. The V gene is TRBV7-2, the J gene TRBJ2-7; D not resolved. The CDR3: CASSSTRGVYEQYF. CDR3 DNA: TGTGCCAGCAGCTCGACCCGTGGGGTCTACGAGCAGTACTTC.